One and the same sample provided the 5 T cell receptor beta chains below, sequenced in a study of blood T cells in healthy people across ages. It was with a sample-barcoded 5' primer and a J-beta primer mix that a second PCR of roughly 7 to 12 cycles was run. From the 5' RACE reads, TCRdb called clonotypes with MiXCR, one entry per CDR3 protein. The sample carries about 1.5 million distinct CDR3 sequences, 42% recorded once. The sequencing sample was made of blood. The origin of the receptors is a woman between 18 and 30 years old in good health.

The V gene is TRBV20-1, the J gene TRBJ2-1; D is tentatively TRBD1 or TRBD2 (5 bases each). This CDR3 has 18 residues. V was trimmed by 0 bases and J by 6 bases, leaving 24 bases between them. Germline lookup yields CDR1 DFQATT and CDR2 SNEGSKA (reference sequence). The CDR3 loop reads CSARDVFRLGVAINEQFF. In nucleotides, the CDR3 is TGCAGTGCTAGAGATGTTTTTCGACTGGGGGTAGCGATCAATGAGCAGTTCTTC.

This sequence joins TRBV25-1 and TRBJ2-5, with D perhaps TRBD2 (5 bases). V was pared by 3 bases and J by 11 bases, with 13 bases between. The CDR3 consists of 12 residues. Germline CDR1 reads MGHDK; CDR2 reads SYGVNS. Here the CDR3 reads CASSELVGEQYF. CDR3 sequence (DNA): TGTGCCAGCAGTGAGTTGGTGGGAGAGCAGTACTTC.

The chain has TRBV6-1 and TRBJ2-7, with D possibly called TRBD1 or TRBD2 (5 bases each). Germline V gene lookup returns CDR1 MNHNS and CDR2 SASEGT. The germline V and J ends were trimmed by 6 bases and 3 bases, with 15 bases remaining between them. CDR3 length: 14 residues. This CDR3 is CASRRAGLGYEQYF. CDR3 bases: TGTGCCAGCAGGCGGGCAGGGCTCGGCTACGAGCAGTACTTC.

The V call is TRBV10-3, the J call TRBJ2-1; possible D gene TRBD2, 6 bases. Germline CDR1 reads ENHRY; CDR2 reads SYGVKD. V was shortened by 11 bases and J by 0 bases, with 14 bases between the two germline ends. This CDR3 region has 14 residues. CDR3 DNA sequence: TGTGCCTCCGCGGGAAAGAGCTCCTACAATGAGCAGTTCTTC. It is translated as CASAGKSSYNEQFF.

The sample holds a few counts of this clonotype. The V call is TRBV7-9, the J call TRBJ1-1, with 8 bases lining up with TRBD1. Germline values: CDR1 SEHNR, CDR2 FQNEAQ (reference sequence). V was clipped by 3 bases and J by 2 bases; unmatched bases: 8. The CDR3 is 16 amino acids. Here the CDR3 reads CASSLRQGAGNTEAFF. The CDR3 region has the DNA TGTGCCAGCAGCTTGCGTCAGGGGGCGGGTAACACTGAAGCTTTCTTT.